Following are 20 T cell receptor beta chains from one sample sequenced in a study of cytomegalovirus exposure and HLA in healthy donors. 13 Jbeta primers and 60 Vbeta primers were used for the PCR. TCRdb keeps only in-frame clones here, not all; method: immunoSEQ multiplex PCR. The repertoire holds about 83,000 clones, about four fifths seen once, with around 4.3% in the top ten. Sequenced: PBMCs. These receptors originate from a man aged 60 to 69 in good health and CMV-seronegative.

CDR3 DNA sequence: TGTGCCAGCACCCGACCCTCGACAGGGAAGAATGGCTACACCTTC. Encoded protein: CASTRPSTGKNGYTF. The chain couples TRBV6-5 to TRBJ1-2; 7 bases are a match to TRBD1. Germline V CDR1 and CDR2: MNHEY, SVGAGI. The CDR3 sequence is 15 residues long. V was clipped by 7 bases and J by 6 bases; unmatched bases: 14.

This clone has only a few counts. In nucleotides, the CDR3 is TGTGCTAGTGGCTACCAGGAAGCCGGCAACACTGAAGCTTTCTTT. The encoded protein is CASGYQEAGNTEAFF. The chain links TRBV12-5 to TRBJ1-1; D is unclear. Germline CDR1 is LGHNT and CDR2 is FRNRAP. The germline V and J ends were trimmed by 6 bases and 2 bases, with 16 bases remaining between them. The CDR3 contains 15 residues.

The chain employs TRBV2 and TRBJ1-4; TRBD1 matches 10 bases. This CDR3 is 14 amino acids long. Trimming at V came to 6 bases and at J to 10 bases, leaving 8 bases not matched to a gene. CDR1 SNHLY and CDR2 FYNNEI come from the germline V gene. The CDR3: CASSPRDRGGKLFF. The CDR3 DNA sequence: TGTGCCAGCAGCCCCCGGGACAGGGGCGGAAAACTGTTTTTT. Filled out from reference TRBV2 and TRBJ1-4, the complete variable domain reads EPEVTQTPSHQVTQMGQEVILRCVPISNHLYFYWYRQILGQKVEFLVSFYNNEISEKSEIFDDQFSVERPDGSNFTLKIRSTKLEDSAMYFCASSPRDRGGKLFFGSGTQLSVL.

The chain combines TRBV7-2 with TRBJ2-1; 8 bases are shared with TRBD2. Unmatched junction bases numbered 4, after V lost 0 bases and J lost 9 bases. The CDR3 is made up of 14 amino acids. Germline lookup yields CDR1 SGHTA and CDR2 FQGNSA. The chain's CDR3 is CASSLASSGLEQFF. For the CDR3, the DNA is TGTGCCAGCAGCTTAGCGTCTAGCGGGCTTGAGCAGTTCTTC.

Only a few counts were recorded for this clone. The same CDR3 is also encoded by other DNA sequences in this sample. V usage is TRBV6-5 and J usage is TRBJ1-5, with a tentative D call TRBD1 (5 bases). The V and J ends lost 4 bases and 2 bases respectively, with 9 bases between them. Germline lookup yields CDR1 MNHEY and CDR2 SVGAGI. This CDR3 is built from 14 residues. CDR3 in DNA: TGTGCCAGCAGTTCCTCCAGGGGCAATCAGCCCCAGCATTTT. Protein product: CASSSSRGNQPQHF.

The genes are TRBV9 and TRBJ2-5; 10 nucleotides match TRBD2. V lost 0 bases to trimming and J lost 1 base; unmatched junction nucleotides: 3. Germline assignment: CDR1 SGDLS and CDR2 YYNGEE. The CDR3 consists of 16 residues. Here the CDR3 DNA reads TGTGCCAGCAGCGTAGCTACTAGCGGGGTCCAAGAGACCCAGTACTTC. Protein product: CASSVATSGVQETQYF.

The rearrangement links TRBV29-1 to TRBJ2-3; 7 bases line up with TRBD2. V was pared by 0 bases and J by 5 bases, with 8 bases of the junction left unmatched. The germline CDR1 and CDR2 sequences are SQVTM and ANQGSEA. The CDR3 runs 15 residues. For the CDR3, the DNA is TGCAGCGTTGAAGAGCCCCTTTCGGGGGGAGATACGCAGTATTTT. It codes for CSVEEPLSGGDTQYF.

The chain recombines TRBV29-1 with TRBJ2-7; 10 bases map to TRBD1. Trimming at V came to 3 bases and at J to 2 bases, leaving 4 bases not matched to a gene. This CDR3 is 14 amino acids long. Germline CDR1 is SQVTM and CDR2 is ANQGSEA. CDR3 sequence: CSVDGGQGAYEQYF. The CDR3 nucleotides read TGCAGCGTTGATGGAGGACAGGGGGCCTACGAGCAGTACTTC.

CDR3 in amino acids: CASSQSGTSGGNTDTQYF. CDR3 DNA: TGCGCCAGCAGCCAATCCGGGACTAGCGGGGGGAACACAGATACGCAGTATTTT. The chain links TRBV4-1 to TRBJ2-3, with 15 bases identical to TRBD2. Germline CDR1 MGHRA, CDR2 YSYEKL. This CDR3 spans 18 amino acids. V lost 2 bases to trimming and J lost 2 bases; unmatched junction nucleotides: 5.

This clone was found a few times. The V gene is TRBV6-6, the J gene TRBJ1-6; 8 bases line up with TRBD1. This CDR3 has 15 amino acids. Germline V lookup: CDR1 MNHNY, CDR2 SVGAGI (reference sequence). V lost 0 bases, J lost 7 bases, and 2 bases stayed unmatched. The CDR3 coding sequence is TGTGCCAGCAGTTACTCACGGGACAGGAATTCACCCCTCCACTTT. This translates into CASSYSRDRNSPLHF.

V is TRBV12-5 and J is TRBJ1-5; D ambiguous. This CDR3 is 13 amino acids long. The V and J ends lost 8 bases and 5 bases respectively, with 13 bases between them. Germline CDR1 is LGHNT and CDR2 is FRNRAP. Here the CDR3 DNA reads TGTGCTAGTCCCTTTGGCCCCCATCAGCCCCAGCATTTT. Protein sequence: CASPFGPHQPQHF. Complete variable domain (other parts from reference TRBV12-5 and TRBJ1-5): DARVTQTPRHKVTEMGQEVTMRCQPILGHNTVFWYRQTMMQGLELLAYFRNRAPLDDSGMPKDRFSAEMPDATLATLKIQPSEPRDSAVYFCASPFGPHQPQHFGDGTRLSIL.

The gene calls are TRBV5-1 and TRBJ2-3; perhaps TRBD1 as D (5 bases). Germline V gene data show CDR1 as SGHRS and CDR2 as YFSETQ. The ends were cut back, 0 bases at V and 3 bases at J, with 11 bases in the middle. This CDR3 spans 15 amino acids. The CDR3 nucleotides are TGCGCCAGCAGCTTGGAGGGGCGGCGTACAGATACGCAGTATTTT. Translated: CASSLEGRRTDTQYF.

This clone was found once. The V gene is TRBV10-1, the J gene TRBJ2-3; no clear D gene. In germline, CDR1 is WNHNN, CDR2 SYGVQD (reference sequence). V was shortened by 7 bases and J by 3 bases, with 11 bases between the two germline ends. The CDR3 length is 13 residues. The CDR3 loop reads CASILVRTDTQYF. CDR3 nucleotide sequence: TGCGCCAGCATTCTCGTTCGGACAGATACGCAGTATTTT.

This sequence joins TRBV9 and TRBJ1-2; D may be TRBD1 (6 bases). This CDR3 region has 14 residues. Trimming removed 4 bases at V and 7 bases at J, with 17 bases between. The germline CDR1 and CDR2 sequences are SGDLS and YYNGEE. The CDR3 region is CASSPNPGGAGYTF. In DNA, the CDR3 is TGTGCCAGCAGCCCCAACCCCGGGGGGGCTGGCTACACCTTC.

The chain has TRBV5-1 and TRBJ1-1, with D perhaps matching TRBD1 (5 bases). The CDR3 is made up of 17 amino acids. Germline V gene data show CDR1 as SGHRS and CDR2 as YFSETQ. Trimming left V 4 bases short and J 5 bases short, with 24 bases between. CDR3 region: CASSPFGGSSGVTEAFF. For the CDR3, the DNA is TGCGCCAGCAGCCCTTTCGGGGGGAGTAGTGGGGTAACTGAAGCTTTCTTT. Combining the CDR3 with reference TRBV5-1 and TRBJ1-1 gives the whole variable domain KAGVTQTPRYLIKTRGQQVTLSCSPISGHRSVSWYQQTPGQGLQFLFEYFSETQRNKGNFPGRFSGRQFSNSRSEMNVSTLELGDSALYLCASSPFGGSSGVTEAFFGQGTRLTVV.

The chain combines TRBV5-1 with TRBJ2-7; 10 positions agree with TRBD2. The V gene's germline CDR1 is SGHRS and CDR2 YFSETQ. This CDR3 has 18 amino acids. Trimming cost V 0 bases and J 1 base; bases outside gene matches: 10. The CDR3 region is CASSLGGSGTSVSYEQYF. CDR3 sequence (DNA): TGCGCCAGCAGCTTGGGCGGGTCCGGGACTAGCGTTTCCTACGAGCAGTACTTC.

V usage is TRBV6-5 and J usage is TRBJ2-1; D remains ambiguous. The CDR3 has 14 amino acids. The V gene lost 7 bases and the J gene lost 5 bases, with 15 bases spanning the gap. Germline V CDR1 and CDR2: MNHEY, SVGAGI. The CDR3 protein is CASKRSFGHNEQFF. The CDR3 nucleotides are TGTGCCAGCAAGCGAAGCTTCGGCCACAATGAGCAGTTCTTC.

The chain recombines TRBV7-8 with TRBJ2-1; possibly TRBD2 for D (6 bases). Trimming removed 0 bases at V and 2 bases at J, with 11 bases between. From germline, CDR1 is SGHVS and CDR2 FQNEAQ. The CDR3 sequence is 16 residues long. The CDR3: CASSLAGGGPYNEQFF. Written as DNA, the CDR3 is TGTGCCAGCAGCTTAGCGGGAGGAGGGCCCTACAATGAGCAGTTCTTC.

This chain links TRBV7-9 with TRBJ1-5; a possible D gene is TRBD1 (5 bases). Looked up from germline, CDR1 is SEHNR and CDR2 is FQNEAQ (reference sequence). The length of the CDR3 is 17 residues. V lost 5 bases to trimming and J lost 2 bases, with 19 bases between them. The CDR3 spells CASSQGPGGDGNQPQHF. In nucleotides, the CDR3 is TGTGCCAGCAGCCAGGGACCCGGGGGGGATGGCAATCAGCCCCAGCATTTT.

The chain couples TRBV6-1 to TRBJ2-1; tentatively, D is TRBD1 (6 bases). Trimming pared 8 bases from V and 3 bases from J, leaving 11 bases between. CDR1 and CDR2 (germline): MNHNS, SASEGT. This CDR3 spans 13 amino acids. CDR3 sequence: CASPGGDYNEQFF. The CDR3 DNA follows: TGTGCCAGCCCTGGGGGCGACTACAATGAGCAGTTCTTC.